Listed here are 9 T cell receptor beta chains from one sample, sequenced in a study of early T cells in non-severe SARS-CoV-2 infection. Each CDR3 protein is one row after TCRdb ran MiXCR on the 5' RACE reads. The data hold tens of thousands of distinct CDR3 sequences, with approximately 8.5% observed a single time. The source material was whole blood. The origin of the receptors is an adult who was a healthcare worker with PCR-confirmed SARS-CoV-2 infection or an uninfected control (not recorded which).

This clonotype was recorded many times. The rearrangement links TRBV7-2 to TRBJ2-1; no clear D gene. Germline values: CDR1 SGHTA, CDR2 FQGNSA. The V gene lost 2 bases and the J gene lost 5 bases, with 13 bases spanning the gap. The CDR3 runs 15 residues. CDR3 region: CASSLWVDGNNEQFF. The CDR3 bases are TGTGCCAGCAGCTTATGGGTGGACGGAAACAATGAGCAGTTCTTC.

The CDR3 is CSVDRGPTAFF. The CDR3, as DNA: TGCAGCGTCGACCGGGGACCAACGGCTTTCTTT. V usage is TRBV29-1 and J usage is TRBJ1-1, with a weak D call TRBD1 (5 bases). The CDR3 is 11 residues long. Trimming took 6 bases from V and 11 from J, leaving 16 bases between them. CDR1 is SQVTM and CDR2 is ANQGSEA in the germline V gene.

Worth noting for this clonotype: A clone one base away is much larger, so this may be a read error. The V and J genes are TRBV7-2 and TRBJ2-1, with 7 bases identical to TRBD2. The ends lost 5 bases at V and 6 bases at J; junction bases unmatched: 13. The CDR3 spans 16 residues. Germline V gene lookup returns CDR1 SGHTA and CDR2 FQGNSA. CDR3 nucleotide sequence: TGTGCCAGCAGCACCCCCGGGACTACCGTAGGCAATGAGCAGTTCTTC. It translates to CASSTPGTTVGNEQFF.

This clonotype was seen only a few times. The rearrangement joins TRBV12-3 or TRBV12-4 to TRBJ2-6, with D tentatively TRBD1 (6 bases). V dropped 7 bases and J dropped 4 bases, with 11 bases sitting between them. The CDR3 has 14 residues. CDR3 nucleotides: TGTGCCAGCACCAGGGGTTCCGGGGCCAACGTCCTGACTTTC. This translates into CASTRGSGANVLTF.

Ten or more counts support this clonotype. The rearrangement links TRBV19 to TRBJ2-5; D may be TRBD2 (5 bases). Trimming shortened V by 0 bases and J by 2 bases, and 13 bases separated the two germline ends. The CDR3 runs 16 residues. In germline, CDR1 is LNHDA, CDR2 SQIVND (reference sequence). The CDR3 DNA follows: TGTGCCAGTAGTATAGAGGCCGGAGCGGCACAAGAGACCCAGTACTTC. It encodes CASSIEAGAAQETQYF.

This clonotype was seen a few times. In nucleotides, the CDR3 is TGCAGTGCGCCGGCCGTTGGCAGGGTAACTTCACCCCTCCACTTT. Its translation is CSAPAVGRVTSPLHF. V gene TRBV20-1 combines with J gene TRBJ1-6, with TRBD1 as a possible D gene (5 bases). This CDR3 comprises 15 residues. V was shortened by 6 bases and J by 9 bases, with 21 bases between the two germline ends. Germline CDR1 reads DFQATT; CDR2 reads SNEGSKA (reference sequence).

This clonotype was seen only a few times. The chain couples TRBV7-2 to TRBJ2-3, with D tentatively TRBD1 (6 bases). This CDR3 contains 15 residues. Germline V lookup: CDR1 SGHTA, CDR2 FQGNSA. Between the trimmed V and J ends, which lost 7 bases and 0 bases, there was a span of 14 bases. The CDR3 DNA reads TGTGCCAGCACCGATGGACAGATTAGCACAGATACGCAGTATTTT. Its translation: CASTDGQISTDTQYF.

This clonotype was counted many times. The chain joins TRBV27 to TRBJ1-2; the match to TRBD1 covers 7 bases. V was clipped by 6 bases and J by 8 bases; unmatched bases: 15. The germline CDR1 and CDR2 sequences are MNHEY and SMNVEV (reference sequence). This CDR3 comprises 15 residues. The CDR3 DNA sequence: TGTGCCAGCAGCCAGAGAGGAAGGGACAGTGGAGGCTACACCTTC. Amino acids: CASSQRGRDSGGYTF.

Ten or more counts support this clonotype. The chain uses TRBV6-2 or TRBV6-3 and TRBJ2-3; 7 bases fit TRBD1. The germline gives CDR1 MNHEY, CDR2 SVGEGT. CDR3 size: 19 residues. With V trimmed by 2 bases and J by 1 base, 15 bases remained unmatched. The CDR3 DNA reads as TGTGCCAGCAGTTACCCTAAAAGAACAGGGGTACGGGGCACAGATACGCAGTATTTT. Protein product: CASSYPKRTGVRGTDTQYF.